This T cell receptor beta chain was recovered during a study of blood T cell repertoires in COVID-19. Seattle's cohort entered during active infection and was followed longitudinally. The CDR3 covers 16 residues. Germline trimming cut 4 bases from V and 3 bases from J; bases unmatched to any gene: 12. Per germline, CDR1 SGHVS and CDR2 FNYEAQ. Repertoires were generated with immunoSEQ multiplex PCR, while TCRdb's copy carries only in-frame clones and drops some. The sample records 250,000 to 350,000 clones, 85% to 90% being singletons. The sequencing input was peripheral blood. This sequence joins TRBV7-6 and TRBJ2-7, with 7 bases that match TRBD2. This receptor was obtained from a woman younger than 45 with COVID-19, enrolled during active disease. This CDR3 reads CASSSDTGEGDYEQYF. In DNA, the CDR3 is TGTGCCAGCAGCTCCGATACGGGGGAGGGTGACTACGAGCAGTACTTC.